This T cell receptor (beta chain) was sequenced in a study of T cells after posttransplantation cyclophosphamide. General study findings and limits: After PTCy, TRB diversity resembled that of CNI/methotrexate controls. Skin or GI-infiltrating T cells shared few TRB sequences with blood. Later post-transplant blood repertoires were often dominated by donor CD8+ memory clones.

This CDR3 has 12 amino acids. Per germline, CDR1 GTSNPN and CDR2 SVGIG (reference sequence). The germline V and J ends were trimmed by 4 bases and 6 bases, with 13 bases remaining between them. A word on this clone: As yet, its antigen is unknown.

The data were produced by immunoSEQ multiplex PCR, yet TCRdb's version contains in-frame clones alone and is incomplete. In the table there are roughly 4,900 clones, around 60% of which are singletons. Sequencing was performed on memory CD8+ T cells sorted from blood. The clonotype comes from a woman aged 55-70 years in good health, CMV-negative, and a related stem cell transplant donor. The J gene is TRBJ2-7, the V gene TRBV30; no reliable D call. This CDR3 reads CAWTPPWAEQYF. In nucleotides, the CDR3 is TGTGCCTGGACCCCCCCATGGGCCGAGCAGTACTTC.